The clone carrying this T cell receptor beta chain was observed a single time. Its antigen is undetermined. Terminally differentiated effector memory CD45RA+ cells were left out of the naive CD8 fraction, which was CD45RO-negative and positively selected for CCR7. In germline, CDR1 is SGHTA, CDR2 FQGTGA. Trimming took 0 bases from V and 4 from J, leaving 7 bases between them. The CDR3 is 15 amino acids. These data are taken from a study of shared clonotypes between healthy human individuals. Study in general: Per-donor plates numbered three CD4 naive, three CD4 memory, two CD8 naive and one CD8 memory. Study results and caveats: Generation probability values for non-shared clonotypes were lower than those for clonotypes shared by all four donors. Sampling involved blood alone; tissue repertoires likely differ.

In replicate PCRs of sorted subsets, roughly 210 ng DNA, approximately 30,000 T cell genomes, was used. Only in-frame clones appear in the TCRdb table, and some are missing; sequencing was by immunoSEQ multiplex PCR. Among some 800,000 clones listed, nearly 95% were seen once. This receptor was taken from a young man in good health. Sequenced sample: naive CD8+ T cells sorted from blood. The chain has TRBV7-3 and TRBJ2-6; D is ambiguous. Here the CDR3 reads CASSLTDAGANVLTF. CDR3 in DNA: TGTGCCAGCAGCTTAACTGACGCCGGGGCCAACGTCCTGACTTTC.